The rows below give T cell receptor beta chains drawn from one sample of a study of beta chain features in type 1 diabetes. Measured with immunoSEQ multiplex PCR; TCRdb has only the in-frame clones, and not every one. The data show 300,000 to 350,000 clones, with roughly 13% seen just once and roughly 0.015% held by the top ten. The sample taken for sequencing was naive CD4+ T cells from blood. The receptors come from a woman aged 18-29 years with type 1 diabetes. CDR3s include the opening cysteine and the closing phenylalanine or tryptophan. Each record gives: J gene, V gene, clone size, D gene, CDR3 DNA, CDR3 protein. The D gene is left open where the match is weak. Expanded clones are given a class, and other clones once, few, many or no size at all.

J: TRBJ2-5; V: TRBV19; size: few; D: TRBD1; DNA: TGTGCCAGTAGTACAGGGGGAGAGACCCAGTACTTC; CDR3: CASSTGGETQYF
J: TRBJ2-5; V: TRBV6-5; size: few; D: .; DNA: TGTGCCAGCAGTTACTCGCGTTTTTCAGGGCAAGAGACCCAGTACTTC; CDR3: CASSYSRFSGQETQYF
J: TRBJ1-2; V: TRBV30; size: .; D: TRBD1; DNA: TGTGCCTGGAGGCGGGGACAGAACTATGGCTACACCTTC; CDR3: CAWRRGQNYGYTF
J: TRBJ1-1; V: TRBV7-9; size: few; D: TRBD1; DNA: TGTGCCAGCAGCTTACCCATACAGGGGATCGTAAACACTGAAGCTTTCTTT; CDR3: CASSLPIQGIVNTEAFF
J: TRBJ2-7; V: TRBV28; size: .; D: .; DNA: TGTGCCAGCGGACAGCTAGACTACGAGCAGTACTTC; CDR3: CASGQLDYEQYF
J: TRBJ1-2; V: TRBV27; size: .; D: .; DNA: TGTCCGATAGAGGGGCCACAGGAGGGAGGTGGCTACACCTTC; CDR3: CPIEGPQEGGGYTF
J: TRBJ1-2; V: TRBV7-9; size: few; D: TRBD1; DNA: TGTGCCAGCAGCTTAACCCGACAGGGAGGTGGCTACACCTTC; CDR3: CASSLTRQGGGYTF
J: TRBJ2-1; V: TRBV18; size: few; D: TRBD1; DNA: TGTGCCAGCTCACTACTGGGCGGGACAGGGGATGAGCAGTTCTTC; CDR3: CASSLLGGTGDEQFF
J: TRBJ1-2; V: TRBV5-1; size: few; D: .; DNA: TGCGCCAGCAGCTTGGCCCCGCCAGAATCCTATGGCTACACCTTC; CDR3: CASSLAPPESYGYTF
J: TRBJ2-3; V: TRBV15; size: .; D: .; DNA: TGTGCCACCAGCAGAGATGGGCTCTCCACAGATACGCAGTATTTT; CDR3: CATSRDGLSTDTQYF
J: TRBJ2-7; V: TRBV6-5; size: .; D: .; DNA: TGTGCCAGCAGTTACTCGGGAGGATCCTACGAGCAGTACTTC; CDR3: CASSYSGGSYEQYF
J: TRBJ1-2; V: TRBV7-2; size: few; D: TRBD1; DNA: TGTGCCAGCAGCTTAGCTTCAGGGGGCAGGAACTATGGCTACACCTTC; CDR3: CASSLASGGRNYGYTF
J: TRBJ2-1; V: TRBV2; size: .; D: TRBD2; DNA: TGTGCCAGCAGTGAGTGGTTGGGCGGGAGCTACAATGAGCAGTTCTTC; CDR3: CASSEWLGGSYNEQFF
J: TRBJ1-1; V: TRBV19; size: .; D: .; DNA: TGTGCCAGTACTAGCCAAGGGACTGAAGCTTTCTTT; CDR3: CASTSQGTEAFF
J: TRBJ2-5; V: TRBV19; size: .; D: TRBD2; DNA: TGTGCCAGTAGAACTAGCGGGAGTCGAGAGACCCAGTACTTC; CDR3: CASRTSGSRETQYF
J: TRBJ1-5; V: TRBV30; size: few; D: TRBD1; DNA: TGTGCCTGGAGCTTTACTGTAACAGGGGCCTCCAATCAGCCCCAGCATTTT; CDR3: CAWSFTVTGASNQPQHF
J: TRBJ1-5; V: TRBV27; size: few; D: TRBD1; DNA: TGTGCCAGCAGTTCCTGGACAGGGGGTACCAATCAGCCCCAGCATTTT; CDR3: CASSSWTGGTNQPQHF
J: TRBJ2-5; V: TRBV19; size: .; D: .; DNA: TGTGCCAGTAGTAGGAGACGCGAAGAGACCCAGTACTTC; CDR3: CASSRRREETQYF
J: TRBJ2-2; V: TRBV2; size: .; D: .; DNA: TGTGCCAGCAGTGACCAATCCACCGGGGAGCTGTTTTTT; CDR3: CASSDQSTGELFF
J: TRBJ1-5; V: TRBV18; size: few; D: .; DNA: TGTGCCAGCTCACCACCGGGCAGGGGACAGCCCCAGCATTTT; CDR3: CASSPPGRGQPQHF
J: TRBJ2-3; V: TRBV5-1; size: .; D: TRBD2; DNA: TGCGCCAGCAGTCGTGGACTAGCGGGAGGGCTAAGCACAGATACGCAGTATTTT; CDR3: CASSRGLAGGLSTDTQYF
J: TRBJ2-1; V: TRBV11-2; size: .; D: .; DNA: TGTGCCACCGCAACAGACTCCTACAATGAGCAGTTCTTC; CDR3: CATATDSYNEQFF
J: TRBJ2-7; V: TRBV27; size: .; D: TRBD2; DNA: TGTGCCAGCAGAGACACCGGGAGGAAATACGAGCAGTACTTC; CDR3: CASRDTGRKYEQYF
J: TRBJ1-1; V: TRBV19; size: few; D: .; DNA: TGTGCCAGTAGTATACGGGCCGCAGGGGAAGCTTTCTTT; CDR3: CASSIRAAGEAFF
J: TRBJ2-1; V: TRBV4-2; size: many; D: .; DNA: TGTGCCAGCAGCCACGGTCACAATGAGCAGTTCTTC; CDR3: CASSHGHNEQFF
J: TRBJ1-1; V: TRBV19; size: few; D: .; DNA: TGTGCCAGTAGTATCGTGGGACTCGGCACTGAAGCTTTCTTT; CDR3: CASSIVGLGTEAFF
J: TRBJ1-5; V: TRBV28; size: .; D: .; DNA: TGTGCCAGCAGTTCCTCGGGGGGGCAGAGGTATAGCAATCAGCCCCAGCATTTT; CDR3: CASSSSGGQRYSNQPQHF
J: TRBJ2-1; V: TRBV2; size: .; D: TRBD2; DNA: TGTGCCAGCACTGTACTAGCGGGGTACAATGAGCAGTTCTTC; CDR3: CASTVLAGYNEQFF
J: TRBJ2-7; V: TRBV30; size: few; D: TRBD1; DNA: TGTGCCTGGAGTGCGGGACAGGGGATCCACGAGCAGTACTTC; CDR3: CAWSAGQGIHEQYF
J: TRBJ2-5; V: TRBV30; size: .; D: .; DNA: TGTGCCTGGAGGGGAGGGGGAGAGACCCAGTACTTC; CDR3: CAWRGGGETQYF
J: TRBJ2-7; V: TRBV11-2; size: .; D: .; DNA: TGTGCCAGCAGCTTGGAGGGGCCCTCCTACGAGCAGTACTTC; CDR3: CASSLEGPSYEQYF
J: TRBJ1-1; V: TRBV30; size: few; D: .; DNA: TGTGCCTGGATGGTACAGGAGAACACTGAAGCTTTCTTT; CDR3: CAWMVQENTEAFF
J: TRBJ2-1; V: TRBV4-3; size: few; D: .; DNA: TGCGCCAGCAGCCAGTCACTCGGTGAGCAGTTCTTC; CDR3: CASSQSLGEQFF
J: TRBJ2-2; V: TRBV5-6; size: .; D: TRBD1; DNA: TGTGCCAGCAGCTTGGCCGGGCAGGGGGCGAACACCGGGGAGCTGTTTTTT; CDR3: CASSLAGQGANTGELFF
J: TRBJ2-5; V: TRBV19; size: few; D: .; DNA: TGTGCCAGTGCCTTCCAGGGGATACAAGAGACCCAGTACTTC; CDR3: CASAFQGIQETQYF
J: TRBJ1-5; V: TRBV19; size: few; D: TRBD1; DNA: TGTGCCAGTAGAAGGGGGCTCGGTCAGCCCCAGCATTTT; CDR3: CASRRGLGQPQHF